The present T cell receptor beta chain was sequenced within a study of response to subunit inactivated influenza vaccine. Study findings and constraints: Seasonal influenza vaccination, on each occasion, was suggested by the authors to recruit few new T cells.

CDR3 length: 16 residues. Trimming took off 1 base at V and 5 bases at J, with 15 bases between the two ends. Germline CDR1 and CDR2: MGHRA and YSYEKL. TCRdb redid the calling of the RT-PCR reads with MiXCR, one entry per CDR3 protein. The repertoire consists of about 190,000 distinct CDR3 sequences, with over 13% occurring once and the leading ten covering roughly 26%. In regard to this clonotype: Its antigen is unknown.

The specimen comprised CD8+ T cells sorted from PBMCs, sampled roughly 5 days after vaccination. This clonotype was obtained from a man aged 45-65 years who received an inactivated influenza vaccine. The chain uses TRBV4-1 and TRBJ2-1; D is perhaps TRBD1 (6 bases). CDR3 sequence: CASSQARTDRNNEQFF. DNA for the CDR3: TGCGCCAGCAGCCAAGCCAGGACAGACAGAAACAATGAGCAGTTCTTC.